This entry features one TCR beta chain sequence. 13 Jbeta primers and 60 Vbeta primers were used for the PCR. Repertoires were generated with immunoSEQ multiplex PCR, while TCRdb's copy carries only in-frame clones and drops some. The sample data list over 100,000 clones. The data are from a study of cytomegalovirus exposure and HLA in healthy donors. The specimen sequenced was PBMCs. The clonotype originates from a man aged 18 to 30 in good health and CMV-seronegative.

CDR3 residues: CASSFTGSSYEQYF. As DNA, the CDR3 is TGTGCCAGCAGTTTTACGGGTAGCTCCTACGAGCAGTACTTC. The chain carries TRBV28 and TRBJ2-7; D is ambiguous. Between the trimmed V and J ends, which lost 3 bases and 0 bases, there was a span of 9 bases. Germline assignment: CDR1 MDHEN and CDR2 SYDVKM. This CDR3 contains 14 residues.